These 9 T cell receptor beta chains originate from one sample sequenced in a study of T cells after yellow fever vaccination. TCRdb redid the calling of the 5' RACE reads with MiXCR, one entry per CDR3 protein. In the table there are roughly 250,000 distinct CDR3 sequences, 13% of which are singletons. Source: CD4+ T cells sorted from PBMCs, taken 45 days after the yellow fever booster vaccination. These receptors originate from a man younger than 40 who received the YFV17D yellow fever vaccine.

This clonotype came up many times. The chain links TRBV5-5 to TRBJ2-1, with D maybe TRBD2 (6 bases). Trimming took off 3 bases at V and 7 bases at J, with 20 bases between the two ends. The germline V gene has CDR1 SGHKS and CDR2 YYEKEE (reference sequence). This CDR3 region has 16 residues. The CDR3 coding sequence is TGTGCCAGCAGCTGGGGCGTCGGTTTAGCGGATAATGAGCAGTTCTTC. It specifies CASSWGVGLADNEQFF.

The J gene is TRBJ1-1, the V gene TRBV30; 7 bases fit TRBD1. V was pared by 3 bases and J by 1 base, with 14 bases of the junction left unmatched. Per the germline V gene, CDR1 is GTSNPN and CDR2 is SVGIG (reference sequence). The CDR3 runs to 17 residues. The DNA for the CDR3 is TGTGCCTGGAGGCTCCGACAGGGAATAGGTAGGAACACTGAAGCTTTCTTT. It yields the protein CAWRLRQGIGRNTEAFF.

This clonotype appeared a few times. The genes are TRBV5-1 and TRBJ2-2; no definite D call. The V end lost 1 base, the J end lost 6 bases, and 7 bases lay between the germline ends. The CDR3 is made up of 13 amino acids. Germline V gene sequence: CDR1 SGHRS, CDR2 YFSETQ. The CDR3 DNA sequence: TGCGCCAGCAGCTTGTACGTCGCCGGGGAGCTGTTTTTT. Translated, it gives CASSLYVAGELFF. The full variable domain, with the rest looked up from reference TRBV5-1 and TRBJ2-2, is KAGVTQTPRYLIKTRGQQVTLSCSPISGHRSVSWYQQTPGQGLQFLFEYFSETQRNKGNFPGRFSGRQFSNSRSEMNVSTLELGDSALYLCASSLYVAGELFFGEGSRLTVL.

The chain carries TRBV20-1 and TRBJ2-5, with D perhaps matching TRBD1 or TRBD2 (6 bases each). Germline loops: CDR1 DFQATT, CDR2 SNEGSKA (reference sequence). The CDR3 has 13 amino acids. Trimming cost V 3 bases and J 4 bases, with 12 bases left between them. CDR3 bases: TGCAGTGCTAGTGGAGGGGGATTAGAGACCCAGTACTTC. Translation: CSASGGGLETQYF.

The rearrangement links TRBV25-1 to TRBJ1-5, with TRBD1 as a possible D gene (5 bases). Per the germline V gene, CDR1 is MGHDK and CDR2 is SYGVNS. V was trimmed by 2 bases and J by 6 bases, leaving 11 bases between them. This CDR3 region has 14 residues. CDR3: CASSEDRGSQPQHF. The CDR3 nucleotides are TGTGCCAGCAGTGAAGATAGGGGATCTCAGCCCCAGCATTTT.

The table lists this clonotype with a few counts. V is TRBV6-6 and J is TRBJ2-2, with D hard to call. The germline V and J ends were trimmed by 5 bases and 7 bases, with 8 bases remaining between them. CDR1 and CDR2 (germline): MNHNY, SVGAGI (reference sequence). The CDR3 consists of 12 residues. This chain's CDR3 is CASSPRVGELFF. The CDR3 bases are TGTGCCAGCAGTCCACGAGTCGGGGAGCTGTTTTTT.

This clonotype has just a few counts. The gene calls are TRBV25-1 and TRBJ2-5, with TRBD1 matching over 8 bases. The CDR3 sequence is 13 residues long. The ends lost 6 bases at V and 3 bases at J; junction bases unmatched: 3. CDR1 and CDR2 from the germline V gene are MGHDK and SYGVNS. CDR3: CASRPGQEETQYF. CDR3 nucleotide sequence: TGTGCCAGCAGACCGGGACAGGAAGAGACCCAGTACTTC.

This clonotype was observed once. The V gene is TRBV7-2, the J gene TRBJ2-2, with D perhaps matching TRBD2 (6 bases). Looked up from germline, CDR1 is SGHTA and CDR2 is FQGNSA. The CDR3 is 15 residues long. The V gene lost 5 bases and the J gene lost 1 base, with 11 bases spanning the gap. CDR3 in DNA: TGTGCCAGCAGCCCTCGGAGGGGGAACACCGGGGAGCTGTTTTTT. It translates to CASSPRRGNTGELFF.

The rearrangement links TRBV7-2 to TRBJ2-5; 7 bases are shared with TRBD2. V shed 0 bases and J 5 bases; nucleotides not matched to a gene: 9. CDR3 length: 16 residues. The germline V gene has CDR1 SGHTA and CDR2 FQGNSA. CDR3: CASSLAAGNSGETQYF. DNA for the CDR3: TGTGCCAGCAGCTTAGCAGCGGGAAATTCTGGGGAGACCCAGTACTTC.